The T cell receptor beta chain under discussion was sequenced for a study of T cell responses to AZD1222 COVID-19 vaccine. In germline, CDR1 is SGHVS, CDR2 FQNEAQ. V shed 0 bases, J shed 5 bases, and the junction held 4 bases outside the gene matches. This CDR3 contains 15 residues. Measured with immunoSEQ multiplex PCR; TCRdb has only the in-frame clones, and not every one. The profile shows 150,000 to 200,000 clones, approximately 91% of them singletons. The specimen was peripheral blood, collected 28 days after the second AZD1222 dose. The TCR originated in an adult who received the AZD1222 COVID-19 vaccine. This chain uses TRBV7-8 with TRBJ1-1, with 9 bases aligning to TRBD1. The CDR3 protein is CASSLAGTGWTEAFF. The CDR3 DNA sequence: TGTGCCAGCAGCTTAGCGGGGACAGGGTGGACTGAAGCTTTCTTT.